Listed below are T cell receptor beta chains from one sample, sequenced in a study of cytomegalovirus exposure and HLA in healthy donors. Repertoires were generated with immunoSEQ multiplex PCR, while TCRdb's copy carries only in-frame clones and drops some. This sample has 130,000 or so clones, with roughly 80% found just once. The source material was PBMCs. These receptors came from a man between 25 and 39 years old in good health and CMV-seronegative. The CDR3 runs from the conserved cysteine through the conserved F or W. D genes are given only for firm matches. Some rows have no size entry. The others give once, few or many, or a class for an expanded clone.

V	D	J	size	length	CDR3	DNA
TRBV5-1	TRBD1	TRBJ1-1	once	15	CASSLGGQGRMGAFF	TGCGCCAGCAGCTTGGGCGGACAGGGACGAATGGGCGCTTTCTTT
TRBV27	-	TRBJ1-1	once	13	CASSLQGNTEAFF	TGTGCCAGCAGTCTACAGGGGAACACTGAAGCTTTCTTT
TRBV25-1	-	TRBJ2-3	-	13	CASRESSSDTQYF	TGTGCCAGCCGCGAGTCGTCCTCAGATACGCAGTATTTT
TRBV9	-	TRBJ1-6	-	15	CASSGSGSYNSPLHF	TGTGCCAGCAGCGGATCAGGGTCTTATAATTCACCCCTCCACTTT
TRBV6-1	TRBD1	TRBJ2-2	-	19	CASSALPGQLGLNTGELFF	TGTGCCAGCAGTGCATTACCGGGACAGCTAGGATTGAACACCGGGGAGCTGTTTTTT
TRBV5-1	-	TRBJ2-5	-	14	CASRMTGGGETQYF	TGCGCCAGCAGGATGACGGGGGGCGGTGAGACCCAGTACTTC
TRBV27	TRBD1	TRBJ1-2	-	13	CASKGRGLSGYTF	TGTGCCAGCAAGGGCAGGGGGTTGAGTGGCTACACCTTC
TRBV13	-	TRBJ1-1	-	13	CASSLALNTEAFF	TGTGCCAGCAGCTTGGCCCTCAACACTGAAGCTTTCTTT
TRBV9	TRBD1	TRBJ1-6	few	16	CASSVRTGQYSSPLHF	TGTGCCAGCAGCGTGCGGACAGGGCAGTACTCTTCACCCCTCCACTTT
TRBV5-1	-	TRBJ2-7	-	13	CASSLGQLYEQYF	TGCGCCAGCAGCTTAGGACAGCTCTACGAGCAGTACTTC
TRBV7-2	-	TRBJ2-7	-	15	CASSTPRAGSYEQYF	TGTGCCAGCAGCACCCCCCGGGCAGGGTCCTACGAGCAGTACTTC
TRBV5-6	TRBD1	TRBJ2-7	-	14	CASSLGTGGYEQYF	TGTGCCAGCAGCTTGGGAACAGGGGGTTACGAGCAGTACTTC
TRBV28	TRBD2	TRBJ2-7	-	16	CASSPPGLAGTGEQYF	TGTGCCAGCAGTCCACCTGGTTTAGCGGGGACGGGGGAGCAGTACTTC
TRBV7-3	-	TRBJ1-1	-	15	CASTDLARGRTEAFF	TGTGCCAGCACCGATCTGGCCCGGGGGAGGACTGAAGCTTTCTTT
TRBV29-1	TRBD1	TRBJ1-1	-	18	CSVEVLRTGTGADTEAFF	TGCAGCGTTGAAGTCCTGCGGACCGGGACAGGGGCCGACACTGAAGCTTTCTTT
TRBV6-1	-	TRBJ2-1	-	15	CASRVLDAYGNEQFF	TGTGCCAGCAGAGTACTAGACGCTTATGGGAATGAGCAGTTCTTC
TRBV27	TRBD1	TRBJ2-7	-	17	CASSFRLDRGRSYEQYF	TGTGCCAGCAGTTTCAGGCTGGACAGGGGGCGATCCTACGAGCAGTACTTC
TRBV29-1	-	TRBJ2-7	few	13	CSVLGEGVSEQYF	TGCAGCGTGCTTGGTGAGGGCGTGAGCGAGCAGTACTTC
TRBV19	TRBD1	TRBJ1-5	-	14	CASGAGQGTQPQHF	TGTGCCAGTGGGGCTGGACAGGGGACCCAGCCCCAGCATTTT
TRBV7-9	-	TRBJ1-2	once	14	CASSLVAANYGYTF	TGTGCCAGCAGCTTAGTGGCGGCTAACTATGGCTACACCTTC
TRBV27	TRBD1	TRBJ1-2	-	13	CASSRQGAYGYTF	TGTGCCAGCAGTAGACAGGGGGCGTATGGCTACACCTTC